This TCR beta chain was documented in a study of human T cells and chemical hapten exposure. Study details: Sensitizing treatment utilized 2% DPC over an approximately 2 cm by approximately 2 cm portion of upper inner arm skin. Throughout a study of 20 to 25 weeks, patients underwent weekly scalp administration of diphenylcyclopropenone doses.

Study-level points and caveats: Those TCRs sitting above 1 in 1000 frequency stayed the same with DPC sensitization.

The germline gives CDR1 DFQATT, CDR2 SNEGSKA (reference sequence). The CDR3 has 14 residues. Trimming at V came to 3 bases and at J to 1 base, leaving 1 base not matched to a gene. Unique molecular identifiers were affixed to discrete cDNA molecules within the library. TCRdb reanalysed the RACE reads using MiXCR and keeps one entry per CDR3 protein. This sample has approximately 82,000 distinct CDR3 sequences, with about 11% found just once. Time point described: patch test 1, 2 weeks after DPC sensitization. Specified treatment: therapeutic diphenylcyclopropenone sensitization with weekly scalp DPC. Of note for this clonotype: Its antigen is not identified.

This clonotype was obtained from a man aged 35-49 years with alopecia areata. Some clones in this sample may be carry-over from other donors' samples. This specimen was whole blood, taken in connection with sensitization to the hapten diphenylcyclopropenone (DPC). J is TRBJ2-3 and V is TRBV20-1; the match to TRBD2 covers 10 bases. The CDR3 reads CSARGTSGTDTQYF. The CDR3 coding sequence is TGCAGTGCTAGGGGGACTAGCGGCACAGATACGCAGTATTTT.